The rows below give T cell receptor beta chains drawn from one sample of a study of OX40 agonist ivuxolimab in advanced cancers. Profiled with immunoSEQ multiplex PCR; TCRdb holds only in-frame clones, not every one. The sample consists of about 22,000 clones, 70% to 90% of them appearing once. This specimen consisted of CD4+ or CD8+ T cells sorted from blood, obtained in a trial of the OX40 agonist ivuxolimab. The receptors stem from an adult with an advanced solid tumor such as melanoma, head and neck, liver or kidney cancer. Each CDR3 is given with its conserved first and last residue. The D gene is left open where the match is weak. Only some rows state a clone size, as once, few, many or a class for expanded clones.

j_call: TRBJ1-1; v_call: TRBV25-1; d_call: -; clone_size: once; cdr3_aa: CASRWGVEAFF; cdr3_nt: TGTGCCAGTCGATGGGGGGTCGAAGCTTTCTTT
j_call: TRBJ2-1; v_call: TRBV10-1; d_call: TRBD2; clone_size: -; cdr3_aa: CASSGLAHGSYNEQFF; cdr3_nt: TGCGCCAGCAGTGGACTAGCCCACGGCTCCTACAATGAGCAGTTCTTC
j_call: TRBJ2-2; v_call: TRBV18; d_call: -; clone_size: -; cdr3_aa: CASSLQGELFF; cdr3_nt: TGTGCCAGCTCACTTCAGGGAGAGCTGTTTTTT
j_call: TRBJ2-7; v_call: TRBV18; d_call: -; clone_size: -; cdr3_aa: CASSLDSTYEQYF; cdr3_nt: TGTGCCAGCTCGCTCGACAGTACCTACGAGCAGTACTTC
j_call: TRBJ2-5; v_call: TRBV5-1; d_call: -; clone_size: once; cdr3_aa: CASSLFWSGPKETQYF; cdr3_nt: TGCGCCAGCAGCTTGTTCTGGTCAGGGCCAAAAGAGACCCAGTACTTC
j_call: TRBJ2-1; v_call: TRBV6-6; d_call: -; clone_size: -; cdr3_aa: CASLNYFDEQFF; cdr3_nt: TGTGCCAGCCTCAACTATTTCGATGAGCAGTTCTTC
j_call: TRBJ2-3; v_call: TRBV25-1; d_call: TRBD2; clone_size: -; cdr3_aa: CASSVSSGSTDTQYF; cdr3_nt: TGTGCCAGCAGTGTGTCTAGCGGGAGCACAGATACGCAGTATTTT
j_call: TRBJ2-1; v_call: TRBV13; d_call: -; clone_size: -; cdr3_aa: CASSLADGDEQFF; cdr3_nt: TGTGCCAGCAGCTTAGCGGACGGCGATGAGCAGTTCTTC
j_call: TRBJ1-2; v_call: TRBV7-9; d_call: TRBD1; clone_size: once; cdr3_aa: CASSSIKTGNYGYTF; cdr3_nt: TGTGCCAGCAGCAGCATAAAGACAGGGAACTATGGCTACACCTTC
j_call: TRBJ2-3; v_call: TRBV19; d_call: TRBD2; clone_size: -; cdr3_aa: CASSIRTSGISDTQYF; cdr3_nt: TGTGCCAGTAGTATAAGGACTAGCGGGATCTCAGATACGCAGTATTTT
j_call: TRBJ2-7; v_call: TRBV29-1; d_call: TRBD2; clone_size: few; cdr3_aa: CSVSSGSYEQYF; cdr3_nt: TGCAGCGTTTCTAGCGGGTCCTACGAGCAGTACTTC
j_call: TRBJ1-3; v_call: TRBV5-8; d_call: -; clone_size: -; cdr3_aa: CASSLRRWNSGNTIYF; cdr3_nt: TGTGCCAGCAGCTTAAGACGGTGGAACTCTGGAAACACCATATATTTT
j_call: TRBJ1-5; v_call: TRBV19; d_call: TRBD1; clone_size: few; cdr3_aa: CASTWTGGEQPQHF; cdr3_nt: TGTGCCAGTACTTGGACAGGGGGGGAGCAGCCCCAGCATTTT
j_call: TRBJ2-7; v_call: TRBV9; d_call: -; clone_size: -; cdr3_aa: CASSSGQGLTYEQYF; cdr3_nt: TGTGCCAGCAGCTCCGGGCAGGGCCTTACCTACGAGCAGTACTTC
j_call: TRBJ2-3; v_call: TRBV18; d_call: TRBD2; clone_size: -; cdr3_aa: CASSEGLKYTDTQYF; cdr3_nt: TGTGCCAGCTCAGAGGGACTAAAATACACAGATACGCAGTATTTT
j_call: TRBJ2-1; v_call: TRBV30; d_call: -; clone_size: -; cdr3_aa: CAWNSWSSYNEQFF; cdr3_nt: TGTGCCTGGAACTCCTGGAGCTCCTACAATGAGCAGTTCTTC
j_call: TRBJ2-1; v_call: TRBV27; d_call: TRBD2; clone_size: -; cdr3_aa: CASSFEAGVYNEQFF; cdr3_nt: TGTGCCAGCAGTTTTGAGGCGGGAGTCTACAATGAGCAGTTCTTC
j_call: TRBJ2-1; v_call: TRBV9; d_call: TRBD2; clone_size: -; cdr3_aa: CASSTSLAGGNNEQFF; cdr3_nt: TGTGCCAGCAGCACATCACTAGCGGGAGGGAACAATGAGCAGTTCTTC
j_call: TRBJ2-5; v_call: TRBV19; d_call: TRBD1; clone_size: -; cdr3_aa: CASSKVQGVETQYF; cdr3_nt: TGTGCCAGTAGTAAGGTTCAGGGGGTAGAGACCCAGTACTTC
j_call: TRBJ1-2; v_call: TRBV27; d_call: -; clone_size: -; cdr3_aa: CASSIHSEVNYGYTF; cdr3_nt: TGTGCCAGCAGTATACACAGTGAAGTTAACTATGGCTACACCTTC
j_call: TRBJ2-7; v_call: TRBV21-1; d_call: -; clone_size: -; cdr3_aa: CASRGRGENSYEQYF; cdr3_nt: TGTGCCAGCAGGGGTAGGGGGGAGAACTCCTACGAGCAGTACTTC
j_call: TRBJ2-1; v_call: TRBV13; d_call: TRBD2; clone_size: -; cdr3_aa: CASALAGAYNEQFF; cdr3_nt: TGTGCCAGCGCTCTGGCGGGAGCTTACAATGAGCAGTTCTTC
j_call: TRBJ2-2; v_call: TRBV28; d_call: -; clone_size: -; cdr3_aa: CASSLWASTNTGELFF; cdr3_nt: TGTGCCAGCAGTTTATGGGCCTCCACCAACACCGGGGAGCTGTTTTTT
j_call: TRBJ2-7; v_call: TRBV7-9; d_call: TRBD1; clone_size: -; cdr3_aa: CASSSGGGALFSYEQYF; cdr3_nt: TGTGCCAGCAGCTCAGGGGGCGGGGCGCTCTTCTCCTACGAGCAGTACTTC
j_call: TRBJ1-5; v_call: TRBV2; d_call: -; clone_size: large; cdr3_aa: CASNDDSYSNQPQHF; cdr3_nt: TGTGCCAGCAATGACGACAGCTATAGCAATCAGCCCCAGCATTTT
j_call: TRBJ1-2; v_call: TRBV2; d_call: -; clone_size: -; cdr3_aa: CASSVSPGSYGYTF; cdr3_nt: TGTGCCAGCAGTGTGTCGCCAGGATCTTATGGCTACACCTTC
j_call: TRBJ1-1; v_call: TRBV6-5; d_call: -; clone_size: few; cdr3_aa: CASSYSRERNTEAFF; cdr3_nt: TGTGCCAGCAGTTACTCACGGGAAAGGAACACTGAAGCTTTCTTT
j_call: TRBJ1-2; v_call: TRBV7-9; d_call: TRBD1; clone_size: -; cdr3_aa: CASSLGPTGDPNYGYTF; cdr3_nt: TGTGCCAGCAGCTTAGGGCCGACAGGGGACCCCAACTATGGCTACACCTTC
j_call: TRBJ2-1; v_call: TRBV7-9; d_call: TRBD2; clone_size: -; cdr3_aa: CASSLAKSGSSYNEQFF; cdr3_nt: TGTGCCAGCAGCTTAGCGAAGAGCGGGAGCTCCTACAATGAGCAGTTCTTC
j_call: TRBJ2-7; v_call: TRBV7-9; d_call: -; clone_size: -; cdr3_aa: CASSLTTGPGGYEQYF; cdr3_nt: TGTGCCAGCAGCTTAACTACAGGGCCGGGCGGCTACGAGCAGTACTTC
j_call: TRBJ2-7; v_call: TRBV10-3; d_call: TRBD2; clone_size: -; cdr3_aa: CAISARLAGVEDEQYF; cdr3_nt: TGTGCCATCAGTGCCCGACTAGCGGGAGTAGAGGACGAGCAGTACTTC
j_call: TRBJ2-5; v_call: TRBV4-2; d_call: TRBD1; clone_size: -; cdr3_aa: CASSHGTGGRETQYF; cdr3_nt: TGTGCCAGCAGCCATGGGACAGGGGGCCGGGAGACCCAGTACTTC
j_call: TRBJ2-3; v_call: TRBV11-2; d_call: TRBD2; clone_size: -; cdr3_aa: CASSLEGTSGSRGQYF; cdr3_nt: TGTGCCAGCAGCTTAGAGGGGACTAGCGGGAGTCGGGGGCAGTATTTT
j_call: TRBJ2-7; v_call: TRBV19; d_call: -; clone_size: -; cdr3_aa: CASRGNDYEQYF; cdr3_nt: TGTGCCAGTAGGGGGAATGATTACGAGCAGTACTTC
j_call: TRBJ2-5; v_call: TRBV6-5; d_call: TRBD2; clone_size: -; cdr3_aa: CATGTSGRQETQYF; cdr3_nt: TGTGCCACCGGGACTAGCGGGAGGCAAGAGACCCAGTACTTC
j_call: TRBJ2-7; v_call: TRBV7-8; d_call: TRBD2; clone_size: -; cdr3_aa: CASRPLREQGDEQYF; cdr3_nt: TGTGCCAGCAGACCCCTGCGGGAGCAGGGCGACGAGCAGTACTTC
j_call: TRBJ2-5; v_call: TRBV19; d_call: -; clone_size: -; cdr3_aa: CASRDSLWETQYF; cdr3_nt: TGTGCCAGTAGGGACAGTCTGTGGGAGACCCAGTACTTC
j_call: TRBJ1-4; v_call: TRBV11-2; d_call: -; clone_size: -; cdr3_aa: CASSLDLRWGPTNEKLFF; cdr3_nt: TGTGCCAGCAGCTTAGATCTGCGGTGGGGACCAACTAATGAAAAACTGTTTTTT
j_call: TRBJ2-5; v_call: TRBV4-2; d_call: -; clone_size: once; cdr3_aa: CASSQRRNQETQYF; cdr3_nt: TGTGCCAGCAGCCAAAGACGCAACCAAGAGACCCAGTACTTC
j_call: TRBJ2-7; v_call: TRBV5-6; d_call: -; clone_size: -; cdr3_aa: CASSLGRVYEQHF; cdr3_nt: TGTGCCAGCAGCTTGGGTCGAGTATACGAGCAGCACTTC
j_call: TRBJ2-4; v_call: TRBV27; d_call: -; clone_size: -; cdr3_aa: CASSLGSQMYF; cdr3_nt: TGTGCCAGCAGTTTGGGCAGCCAGATGTACTTC
j_call: TRBJ2-1; v_call: TRBV7-2; d_call: -; clone_size: -; cdr3_aa: CASSLVGNEQFF; cdr3_nt: TGTGCCAGCAGCTTAGTGGGGAATGAGCAGTTCTTC
j_call: TRBJ2-5; v_call: TRBV11-2; d_call: TRBD2; clone_size: -; cdr3_aa: CASSPTGGGAETQYF; cdr3_nt: TGTGCCAGCAGCCCAACGGGGGGTGGCGCGGAGACCCAGTACTTC
j_call: TRBJ2-7; v_call: TRBV19; d_call: -; clone_size: -; cdr3_aa: CATKQALSYEQYF; cdr3_nt: TGTGCCACAAAACAGGCATTGAGCTACGAGCAGTACTTC
j_call: TRBJ2-2; v_call: TRBV7-2; d_call: TRBD2; clone_size: -; cdr3_aa: CASSLVTSGPNTGELFF; cdr3_nt: TGTGCCAGCAGCTTAGTAACTAGCGGACCGAACACCGGGGAGCTGTTTTTT
j_call: TRBJ2-5; v_call: TRBV19; d_call: TRBD2; clone_size: -; cdr3_aa: CATKSGPSGRATGEQYF; cdr3_nt: TGTGCCACTAAATCGGGGCCTAGCGGGAGGGCCACGGGGGAGCAGTACTTC
j_call: TRBJ1-2; v_call: TRBV2; d_call: -; clone_size: -; cdr3_aa: CASKVQGSYGYTF; cdr3_nt: TGTGCCAGCAAGGTACAGGGTAGCTATGGCTACACCTTC
j_call: TRBJ2-7; v_call: TRBV5-1; d_call: -; clone_size: -; cdr3_aa: CASSFNGEQYF; cdr3_nt: TGCGCCAGCAGCTTCAATGGCGAGCAGTACTTC
j_call: TRBJ2-7; v_call: TRBV15; d_call: -; clone_size: -; cdr3_aa: CATSRDLARTYEQYF; cdr3_nt: TGTGCCACCAGCAGAGATTTGGCTAGAACCTACGAGCAGTACTTC
j_call: TRBJ1-3; v_call: TRBV7-9; d_call: TRBD1; clone_size: -; cdr3_aa: CASSSGTGASGNTIYF; cdr3_nt: TGTGCCAGCAGCTCCGGGACAGGGGCCTCTGGAAACACCATATATTTT
j_call: TRBJ2-7; v_call: TRBV9; d_call: -; clone_size: -; cdr3_aa: CASSAQPGSSYEQYF; cdr3_nt: TGTGCCAGCAGCGCCCAACCGGGCTCCTCCTACGAGCAGTACTTC
j_call: TRBJ2-1; v_call: TRBV19; d_call: -; clone_size: -; cdr3_aa: CASSKAGGTYNEQFF; cdr3_nt: TGTGCCAGTAGTAAGGCAGGGGGGACCTACAATGAGCAGTTCTTC
j_call: TRBJ1-1; v_call: TRBV7-6; d_call: -; clone_size: -; cdr3_aa: CASSDPTEGDTEAFF; cdr3_nt: TGTGCCAGCAGCGACCCGACCGAAGGGGACACTGAAGCTTTCTTT
j_call: TRBJ2-7; v_call: TRBV6-1; d_call: TRBD1; clone_size: -; cdr3_aa: CASSDWDSSSYEQYF; cdr3_nt: TGTGCCAGCAGTGATTGGGACAGCAGCTCCTACGAGCAGTACTTC
j_call: TRBJ1-2; v_call: TRBV9; d_call: TRBD1; clone_size: -; cdr3_aa: CASSPSPGQAYGYTF; cdr3_nt: TGTGCCAGCAGCCCATCCCCGGGACAGGCCTATGGCTACACCTTC
j_call: TRBJ1-2; v_call: TRBV7-2; d_call: -; clone_size: few; cdr3_aa: CASSLAPSNGYTF; cdr3_nt: TGTGCCAGCAGCTTAGCTCCGTCCAATGGCTACACCTTC
j_call: TRBJ2-5; v_call: TRBV2; d_call: TRBD1; clone_size: once; cdr3_aa: CASSVQGVQETQYF; cdr3_nt: TGTGCCAGCAGTGTACAGGGGGTCCAAGAGACCCAGTACTTC
j_call: TRBJ1-5; v_call: TRBV7-9; d_call: TRBD1; clone_size: -; cdr3_aa: CASSLTGGRNQPQHF; cdr3_nt: TGTGCCAGCAGCCTAACAGGGGGCCGCAATCAGCCCCAGCATTTT
j_call: TRBJ1-5; v_call: TRBV6-5; d_call: -; clone_size: -; cdr3_aa: CASSPVGPLGPQHF; cdr3_nt: TGTGCCAGCAGCCCGGTGGGGCCGCTGGGGCCCCAGCATTTT
j_call: TRBJ1-5; v_call: TRBV27; d_call: -; clone_size: -; cdr3_aa: CASSLRVGQPQHF; cdr3_nt: TGTGCCAGCAGTTTAAGGGTGGGCCAGCCCCAGCATTTT